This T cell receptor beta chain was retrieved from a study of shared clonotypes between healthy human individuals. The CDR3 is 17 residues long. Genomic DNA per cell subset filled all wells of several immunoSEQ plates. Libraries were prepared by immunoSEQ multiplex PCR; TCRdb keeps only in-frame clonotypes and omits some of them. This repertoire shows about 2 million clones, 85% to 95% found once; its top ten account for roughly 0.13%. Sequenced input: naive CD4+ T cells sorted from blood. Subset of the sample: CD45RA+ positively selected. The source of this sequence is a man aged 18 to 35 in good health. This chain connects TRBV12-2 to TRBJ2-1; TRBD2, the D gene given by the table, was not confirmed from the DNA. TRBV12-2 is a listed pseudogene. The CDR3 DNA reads TGTGCAAGTCGCCGCCTGAAGAGCGGGAAGGACTACAATGAGCAGTTCTTC. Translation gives CASRRLKSGKDYNEQFF.